This T cell receptor (beta chain) was found in a study of T cells in Graves' hyperthyroidism and ophthalmopathy. Study-level findings and limits: Blood shared most expanded thyroid clonotypes above 0.001.

The CDR3 loop spans 14 amino acids. The junction had 5 bases not matched to a gene; V was cut back by 6 bases and J by 5 bases. Germline V CDR1 and CDR2: LGHDT, YNNKEL (reference sequence). RNA transcripts were the template for amplifying TCR beta CDR3 regions. The HTBI set primed first-round TCR CDR3 RT-PCR. A single record per CDR3 protein comes from TCRdb applying MiXCR to the multiplex PCR reads. The repertoire holds about 600,000 distinct CDR3 sequences, around 15% seen once, with 2.5% to 4% in the top ten. At least ten counts were recorded for this clonotype. As yet, its antigen is unknown. The chain is built from TRBV3-1 and TRBJ1-1; TRBD1 agrees at 11 bases. The receptor was isolated from a middle-aged woman with Graves' ophthalmopathy. Sequencing used blood. CDR3 region: CASRPRDRGTEAFF. CDR3 bases: TGTGCCAGCAGACCCCGGGACAGGGGGACTGAAGCTTTCTTT.